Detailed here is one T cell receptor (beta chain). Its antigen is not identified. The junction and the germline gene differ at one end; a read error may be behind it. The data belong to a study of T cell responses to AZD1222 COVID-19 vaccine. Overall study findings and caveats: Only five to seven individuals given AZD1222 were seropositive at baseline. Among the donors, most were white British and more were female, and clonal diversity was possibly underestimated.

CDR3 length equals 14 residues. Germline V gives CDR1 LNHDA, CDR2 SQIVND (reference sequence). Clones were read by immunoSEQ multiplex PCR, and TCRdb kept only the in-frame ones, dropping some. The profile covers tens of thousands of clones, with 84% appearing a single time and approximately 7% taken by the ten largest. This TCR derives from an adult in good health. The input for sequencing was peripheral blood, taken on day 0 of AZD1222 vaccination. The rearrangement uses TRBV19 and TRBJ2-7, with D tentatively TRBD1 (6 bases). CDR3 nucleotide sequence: TGTGCCAGTAAATTTCAGGGGTCCTCCTCCGAGCAGTACTTC. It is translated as CASKFQGSSSEQYF.